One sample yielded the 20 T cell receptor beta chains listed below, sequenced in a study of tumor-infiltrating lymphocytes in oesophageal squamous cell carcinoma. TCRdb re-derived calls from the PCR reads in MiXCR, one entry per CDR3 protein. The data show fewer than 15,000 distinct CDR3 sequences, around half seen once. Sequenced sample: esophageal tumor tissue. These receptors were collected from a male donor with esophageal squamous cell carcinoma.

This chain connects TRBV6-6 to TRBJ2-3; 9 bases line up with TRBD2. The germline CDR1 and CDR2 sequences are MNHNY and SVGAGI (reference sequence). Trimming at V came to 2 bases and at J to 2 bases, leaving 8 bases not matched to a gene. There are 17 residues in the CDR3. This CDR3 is CASSYHQLAGFTDTQYF. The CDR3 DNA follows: TGTGCCAGCAGTTACCACCAACTAGCGGGTTTCACAGATACGCAGTATTTT.

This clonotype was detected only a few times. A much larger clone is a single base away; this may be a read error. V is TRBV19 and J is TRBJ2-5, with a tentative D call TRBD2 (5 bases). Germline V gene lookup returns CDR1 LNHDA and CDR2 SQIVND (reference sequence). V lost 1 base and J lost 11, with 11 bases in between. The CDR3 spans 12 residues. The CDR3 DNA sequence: TGTGCCAGTAGTATAGGTGCGGGTGAGCAGTACTTC. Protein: CASSIGAGEQYF.

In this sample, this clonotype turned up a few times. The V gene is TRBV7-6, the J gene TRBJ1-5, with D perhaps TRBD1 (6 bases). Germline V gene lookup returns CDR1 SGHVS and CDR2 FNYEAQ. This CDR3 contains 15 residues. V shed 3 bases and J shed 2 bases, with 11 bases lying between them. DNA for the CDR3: TGTGCCAGCAGCTTCGGGGACACTGGCAATCAGCCCCAGCATTTT. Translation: CASSFGDTGNQPQHF. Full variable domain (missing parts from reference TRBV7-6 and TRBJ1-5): GAGVSQSPRYKVTKRGQDVALRCDPISGHVSLYWYRQALGQGPEFLTYFNYEAQQDKSGLPNDRFSAERPEGSISTLTIQRTEQRDSAMYRCASSFGDTGNQPQHFGDGTRLSIL.

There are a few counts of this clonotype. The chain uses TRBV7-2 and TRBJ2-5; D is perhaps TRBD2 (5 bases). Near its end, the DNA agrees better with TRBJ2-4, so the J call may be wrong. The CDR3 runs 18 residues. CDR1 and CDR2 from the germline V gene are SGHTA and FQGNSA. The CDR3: CASSLAGSSQPVKNIQYF. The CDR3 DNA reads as TGTGCCAGCAGCTTAGCGGGGAGCAGTCAACCGGTCAAAAACATTCAGTACTTC.

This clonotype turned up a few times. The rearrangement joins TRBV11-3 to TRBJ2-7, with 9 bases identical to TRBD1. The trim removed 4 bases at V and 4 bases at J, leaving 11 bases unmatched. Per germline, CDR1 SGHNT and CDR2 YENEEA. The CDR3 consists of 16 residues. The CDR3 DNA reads TGTGCCAGCAGCTGGGGGCCCCCGGGACAGGGTTACGAGCAGTACTTC. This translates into CASSWGPPGQGYEQYF.

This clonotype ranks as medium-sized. In DNA, the CDR3 is TGTGCCAGCAGTGAATATGGGCGGGAGGCAGATACGCAGTATTTT. Translation: CASSEYGREADTQYF. V and J are TRBV25-1 and TRBJ2-3; 8 nucleotides line up with TRBD2. The CDR3 is made up of 15 amino acids. CDR1 is MGHDK and CDR2 is SYGVNS in the germline V gene. V lost 0 bases to trimming and J lost 4 bases; unmatched junction nucleotides: 3.

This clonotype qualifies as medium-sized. In nucleotides, the CDR3 is TGTGCCAGCAGTTTCGGCGGGATTTACGAGCAGTACTTC. Its protein product is CASSFGGIYEQYF. V is TRBV28 and J is TRBJ2-7; D is possibly TRBD2 (6 bases). Trimming stripped 3 bases from V and 4 bases from J, with 10 bases between. The V gene's germline CDR1 is MDHEN and CDR2 SYDVKM. CDR3 length: 13 amino acids.

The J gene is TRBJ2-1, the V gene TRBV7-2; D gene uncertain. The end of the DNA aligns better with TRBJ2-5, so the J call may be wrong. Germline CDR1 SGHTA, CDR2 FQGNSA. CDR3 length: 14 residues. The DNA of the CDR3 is TGTGCCAGCAGCTTAGCGTATGCTACGAGGTCCCAGTACTTC. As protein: CASSLAYATRSQYF.

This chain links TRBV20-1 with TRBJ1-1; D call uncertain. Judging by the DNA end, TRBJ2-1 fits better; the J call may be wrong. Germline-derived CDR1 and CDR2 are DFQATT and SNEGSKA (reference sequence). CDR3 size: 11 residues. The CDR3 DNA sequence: TGCAGTGCTAGTGGCCTTAATGAGCAGTTCTTC. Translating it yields CSASGLNEQFF.

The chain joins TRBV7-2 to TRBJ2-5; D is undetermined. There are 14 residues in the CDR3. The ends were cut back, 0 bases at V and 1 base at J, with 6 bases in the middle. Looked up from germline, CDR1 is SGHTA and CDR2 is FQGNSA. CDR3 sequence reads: CASSLARAQETQYF. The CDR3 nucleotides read TGTGCCAGCAGCTTAGCCCGGGCCCAAGAGACCCAGTACTTC.

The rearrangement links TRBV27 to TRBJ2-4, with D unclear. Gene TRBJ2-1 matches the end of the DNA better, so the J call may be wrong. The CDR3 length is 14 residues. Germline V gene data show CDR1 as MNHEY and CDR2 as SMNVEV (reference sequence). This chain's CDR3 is CASSLSPLTAEQFF. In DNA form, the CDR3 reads TGTGCCAGCAGTTTATCCCCCCTCACGGCTGAGCAGTTCTTC.

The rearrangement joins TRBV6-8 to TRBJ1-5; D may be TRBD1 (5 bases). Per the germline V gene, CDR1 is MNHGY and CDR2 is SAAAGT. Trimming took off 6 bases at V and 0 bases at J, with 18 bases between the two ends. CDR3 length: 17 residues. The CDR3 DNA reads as TGTGCCAGCAGCACAATAGGGGCGGCAGGTAGCAATCAGCCCCAGCATTTT. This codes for CASSTIGAAGSNQPQHF.

The CDR3 sequence is CASSLIGSVTGELFF. The CDR3 DNA sequence: TGTGCCAGCAGCTTAATCGGGAGTGTCACCGGGGAGCTGTTTTTT. The chain employs TRBV7-3 and TRBJ2-2; D perhaps matches TRBD2 (6 bases). Germline CDR1 reads SGHTA; CDR2 reads FQGTGA. V shed 1 base and J shed 4 bases, with 10 bases lying between them. The CDR3 consists of 15 residues.

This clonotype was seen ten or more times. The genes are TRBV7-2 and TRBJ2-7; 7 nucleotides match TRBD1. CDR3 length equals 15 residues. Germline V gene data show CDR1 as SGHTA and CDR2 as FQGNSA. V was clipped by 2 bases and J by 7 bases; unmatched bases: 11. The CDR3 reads CASSLRTGRNDEQYF. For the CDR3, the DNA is TGTGCCAGCAGCTTAAGGACAGGCCGTAACGATGAGCAGTACTTC.

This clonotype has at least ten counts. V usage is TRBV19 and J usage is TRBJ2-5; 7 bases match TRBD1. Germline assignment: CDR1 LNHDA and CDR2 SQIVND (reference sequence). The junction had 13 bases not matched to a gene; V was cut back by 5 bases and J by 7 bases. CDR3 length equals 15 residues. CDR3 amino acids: CASSESPGQPGTQYF. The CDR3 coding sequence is TGTGCCAGTAGTGAATCACCGGGACAGCCCGGGACCCAGTACTTC.

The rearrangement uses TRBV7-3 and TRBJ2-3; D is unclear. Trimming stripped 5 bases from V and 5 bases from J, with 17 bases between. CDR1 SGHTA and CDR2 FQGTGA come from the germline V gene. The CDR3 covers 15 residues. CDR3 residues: CASSPGDDLKDTQYF. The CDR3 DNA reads TGTGCCAGCAGCCCCGGAGACGACCTTAAAGATACGCAGTATTTT. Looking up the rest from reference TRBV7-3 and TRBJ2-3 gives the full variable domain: GAGVSQTPSNKVTEKGKYVELRCDPISGHTALYWYRQSLGQGPEFLIYFQGTGAADDSGLPNDRFFAVRPEGSVSTLKIQRTERGDSAVYLCASSPGDDLKDTQYFGPGTRLTVL.

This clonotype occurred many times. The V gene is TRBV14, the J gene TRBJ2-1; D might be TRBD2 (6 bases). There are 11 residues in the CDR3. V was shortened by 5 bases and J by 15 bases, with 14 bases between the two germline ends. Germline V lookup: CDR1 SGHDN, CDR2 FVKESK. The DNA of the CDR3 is TGTGCCAGCAGCGCGGGGATTGGTTTGTTCTTC. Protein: CASSAGIGLFF.

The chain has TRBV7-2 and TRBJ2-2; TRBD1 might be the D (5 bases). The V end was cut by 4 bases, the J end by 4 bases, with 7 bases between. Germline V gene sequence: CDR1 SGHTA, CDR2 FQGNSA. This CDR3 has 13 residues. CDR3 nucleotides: TGTGCCAGCAGCTCACAGGTCACCGGGGAGCTGTTTTTT. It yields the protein CASSSQVTGELFF.

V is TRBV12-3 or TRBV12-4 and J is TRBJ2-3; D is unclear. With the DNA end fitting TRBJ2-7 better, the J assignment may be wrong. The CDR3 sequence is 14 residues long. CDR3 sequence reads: CASSLGVLSYEQYF. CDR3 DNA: TGTGCCAGCAGTTTAGGGGTTCTTAGCTACGAGCAGTACTTC.

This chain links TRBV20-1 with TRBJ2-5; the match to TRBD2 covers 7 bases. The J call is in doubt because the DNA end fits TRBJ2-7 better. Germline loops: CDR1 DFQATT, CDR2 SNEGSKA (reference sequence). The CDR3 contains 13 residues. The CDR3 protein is CSASGRTAYEQYF. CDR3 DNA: TGCAGTGCTAGCGGGAGGACGGCCTACGAGCAGTACTTC.